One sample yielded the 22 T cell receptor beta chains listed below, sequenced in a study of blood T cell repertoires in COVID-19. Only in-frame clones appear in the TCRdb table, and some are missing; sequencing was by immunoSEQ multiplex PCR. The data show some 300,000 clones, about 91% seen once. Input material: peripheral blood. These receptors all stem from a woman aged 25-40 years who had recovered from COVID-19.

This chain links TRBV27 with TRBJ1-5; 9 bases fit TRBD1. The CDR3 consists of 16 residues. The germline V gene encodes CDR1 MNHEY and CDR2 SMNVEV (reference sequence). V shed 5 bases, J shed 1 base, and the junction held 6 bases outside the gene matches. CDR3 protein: CASSPHGTGSNQPQHF. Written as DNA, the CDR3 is TGTGCCAGCAGTCCCCACGGGACAGGGAGCAATCAGCCCCAGCATTTT.

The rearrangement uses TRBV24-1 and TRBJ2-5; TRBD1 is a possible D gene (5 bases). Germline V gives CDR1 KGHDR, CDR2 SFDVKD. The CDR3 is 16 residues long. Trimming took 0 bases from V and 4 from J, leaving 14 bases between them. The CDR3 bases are TGTGCCACCAGTGATTTGCGGCAGGGATCAGGAGAGACCCAGTACTTC. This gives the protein CATSDLRQGSGETQYF.

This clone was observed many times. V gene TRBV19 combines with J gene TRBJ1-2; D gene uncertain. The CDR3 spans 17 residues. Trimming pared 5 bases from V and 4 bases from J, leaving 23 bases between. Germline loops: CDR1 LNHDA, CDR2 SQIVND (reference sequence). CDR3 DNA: TGTGCCAGTAGTGGCGAGGTGGTCAGCACCAGCTCCTATGGCTACACCTTC. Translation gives CASSGEVVSTSSYGYTF.

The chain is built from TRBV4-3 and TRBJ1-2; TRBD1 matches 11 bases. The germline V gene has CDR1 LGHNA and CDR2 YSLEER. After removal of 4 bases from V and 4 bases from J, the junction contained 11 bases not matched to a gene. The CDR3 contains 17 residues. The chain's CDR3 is CASSLEGTGGSIYGYTF. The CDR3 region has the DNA TGCGCCAGCAGCCTCGAGGGGACAGGGGGATCAATCTATGGCTACACCTTC.

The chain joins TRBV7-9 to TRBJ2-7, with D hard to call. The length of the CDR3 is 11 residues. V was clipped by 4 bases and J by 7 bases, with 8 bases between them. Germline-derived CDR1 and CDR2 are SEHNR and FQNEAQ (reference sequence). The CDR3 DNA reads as TGTGCCAGCAGCTCCTCCCGGGAGCAGTACTTC. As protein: CASSSSREQYF.

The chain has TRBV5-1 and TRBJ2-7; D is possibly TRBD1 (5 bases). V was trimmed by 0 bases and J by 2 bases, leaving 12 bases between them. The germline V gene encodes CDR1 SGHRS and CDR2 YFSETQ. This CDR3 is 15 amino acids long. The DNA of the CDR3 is TGCGCCAGCAGCTTGGATGGCCCCAGGGCCTACGAGCAGTACTTC. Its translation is CASSLDGPRAYEQYF.

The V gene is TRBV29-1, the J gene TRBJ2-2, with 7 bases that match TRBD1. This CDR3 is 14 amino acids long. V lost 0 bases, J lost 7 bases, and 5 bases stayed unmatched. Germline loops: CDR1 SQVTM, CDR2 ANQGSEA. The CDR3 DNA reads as TGCAGCGTTGAAGACAGGGGGTGGAGCGGGGAGCTGTTTTTT. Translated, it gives CSVEDRGWSGELFF.

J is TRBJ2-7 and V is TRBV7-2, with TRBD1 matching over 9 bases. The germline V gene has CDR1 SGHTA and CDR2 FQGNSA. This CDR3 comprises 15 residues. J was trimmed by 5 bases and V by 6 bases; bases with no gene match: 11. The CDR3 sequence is CASSLYRDRDNEQYF. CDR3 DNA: TGTGCCAGCAGTCTATACCGGGACAGGGACAACGAGCAGTACTTC.

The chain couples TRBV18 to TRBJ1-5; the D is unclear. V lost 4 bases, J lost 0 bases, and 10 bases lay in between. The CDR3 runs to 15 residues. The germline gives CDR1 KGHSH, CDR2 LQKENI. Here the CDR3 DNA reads TGTGCCAGCTCACATTCGGTATATAGCAATCAGCCCCAGCATTTT. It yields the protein CASSHSVYSNQPQHF.

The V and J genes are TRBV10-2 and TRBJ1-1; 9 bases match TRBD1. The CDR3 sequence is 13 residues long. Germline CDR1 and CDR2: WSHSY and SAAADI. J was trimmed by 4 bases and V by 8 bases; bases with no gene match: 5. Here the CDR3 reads CASRDREGTEAFF. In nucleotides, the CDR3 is TGCGCCAGCCGGGACAGGGAGGGCACTGAAGCTTTCTTT.

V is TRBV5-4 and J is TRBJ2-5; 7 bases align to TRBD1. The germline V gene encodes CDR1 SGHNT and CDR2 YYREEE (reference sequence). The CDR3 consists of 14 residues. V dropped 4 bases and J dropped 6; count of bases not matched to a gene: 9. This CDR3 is CASSDNRGGQTQYF. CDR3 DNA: TGTGCCAGCAGCGACAACAGGGGTGGACAGACCCAGTACTTC.

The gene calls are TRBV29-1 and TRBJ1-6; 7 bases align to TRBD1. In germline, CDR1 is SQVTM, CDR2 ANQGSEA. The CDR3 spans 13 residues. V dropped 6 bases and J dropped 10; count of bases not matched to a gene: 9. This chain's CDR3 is CSVSTGRRSPLHF. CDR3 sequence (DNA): TGCAGCGTCTCGACAGGGAGGCGCTCACCCCTCCACTTT.

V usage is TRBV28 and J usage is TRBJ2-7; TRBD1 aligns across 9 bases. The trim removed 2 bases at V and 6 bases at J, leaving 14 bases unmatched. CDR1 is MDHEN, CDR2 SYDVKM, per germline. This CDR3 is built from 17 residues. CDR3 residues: CASSLRATGQGKGEQYF. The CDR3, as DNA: TGTGCCAGCAGTTTAAGGGCCACGGGACAGGGAAAGGGCGAGCAGTACTTC.

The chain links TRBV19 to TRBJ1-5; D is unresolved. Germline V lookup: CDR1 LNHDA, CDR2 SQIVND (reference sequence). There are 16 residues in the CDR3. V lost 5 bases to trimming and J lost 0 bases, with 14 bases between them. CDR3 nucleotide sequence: TGTGCCAGTAGTCAAACAGCCTTTTATAGCAATCAGCCCCAGCATTTT. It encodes CASSQTAFYSNQPQHF. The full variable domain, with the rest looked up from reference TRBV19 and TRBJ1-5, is DGGITQSPKYLFRKEGQNVTLSCEQNLNHDAMYWYRQDPGQGLRLIYYSQIVNDFQKGDIAEGYSVSREKKESFPLTVTSAQKNPTAFYLCASSQTAFYSNQPQHFGDGTRLSIL.

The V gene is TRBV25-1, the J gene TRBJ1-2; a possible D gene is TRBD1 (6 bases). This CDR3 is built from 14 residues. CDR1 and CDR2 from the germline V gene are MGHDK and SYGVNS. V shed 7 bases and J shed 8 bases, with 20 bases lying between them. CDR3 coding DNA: TGTGCCAGCACTAGTAACAGGGCTCAGGAGGGCTACACCTTC. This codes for CASTSNRAQEGYTF.

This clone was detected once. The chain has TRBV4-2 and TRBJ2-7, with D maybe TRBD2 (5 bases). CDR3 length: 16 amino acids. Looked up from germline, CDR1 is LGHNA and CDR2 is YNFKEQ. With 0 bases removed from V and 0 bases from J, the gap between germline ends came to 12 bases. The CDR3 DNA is TGTGCCAGCAGCCAAGATCGGGGTTCAAGCTCCTACGAGCAGTACTTC. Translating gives CASSQDRGSSSYEQYF.

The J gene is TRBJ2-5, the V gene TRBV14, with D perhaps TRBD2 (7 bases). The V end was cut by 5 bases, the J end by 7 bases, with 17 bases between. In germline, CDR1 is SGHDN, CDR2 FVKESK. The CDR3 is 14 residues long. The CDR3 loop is CASSSRGGGGTQYF. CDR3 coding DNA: TGTGCCAGCAGCTCCCGCGGGGGCGGGGGGACCCAGTACTTC.

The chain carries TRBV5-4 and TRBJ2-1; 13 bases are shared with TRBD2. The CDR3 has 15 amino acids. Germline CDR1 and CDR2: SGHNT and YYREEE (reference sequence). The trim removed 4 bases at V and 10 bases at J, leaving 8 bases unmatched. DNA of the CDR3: TGTGCCAGCAGCGGACTAGCGGGGGCCAGAGGGGAGCAGTTCTTC. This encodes CASSGLAGARGEQFF.

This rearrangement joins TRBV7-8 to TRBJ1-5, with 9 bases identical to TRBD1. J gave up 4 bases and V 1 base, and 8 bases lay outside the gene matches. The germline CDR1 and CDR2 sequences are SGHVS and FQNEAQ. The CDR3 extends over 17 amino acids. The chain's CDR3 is CASSLGKQGAGNQPQHF. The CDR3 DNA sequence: TGTGCCAGCAGCTTAGGAAAACAGGGGGCCGGGAATCAGCCCCAGCATTTT.

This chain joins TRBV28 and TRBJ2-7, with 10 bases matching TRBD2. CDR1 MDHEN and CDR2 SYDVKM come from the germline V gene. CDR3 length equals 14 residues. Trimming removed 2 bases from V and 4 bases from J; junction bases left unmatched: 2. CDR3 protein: CASSLSGGEYEQYF. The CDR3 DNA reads TGTGCCAGCAGTTTAAGCGGGGGGGAGTACGAGCAGTACTTC. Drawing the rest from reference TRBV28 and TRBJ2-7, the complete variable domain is DVKVTQSSRYLVKRTGEKVFLECVQDMDHENMFWYRQDPGLGLRLIYFSYDVKMKEKGDIPEGYSVSREKKERFSLILESASTNQTSMYLCASSLSGGEYEQYFGPGTRLTVT.

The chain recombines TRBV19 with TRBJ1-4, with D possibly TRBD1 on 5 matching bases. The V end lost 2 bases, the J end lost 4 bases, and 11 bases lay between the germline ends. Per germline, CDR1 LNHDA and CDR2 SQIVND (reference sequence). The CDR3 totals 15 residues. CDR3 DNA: TGTGCCAGTAGTATACAGGGATGGATTAATGAAAAACTGTTTTTT. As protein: CASSIQGWINEKLFF.

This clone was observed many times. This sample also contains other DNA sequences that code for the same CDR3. CDR3 loop: CASSDLYTGELFF. In nucleotides, the CDR3 is TGTGCCAGCAGTGATCTATACACCGGGGAGCTGTTTTTT. The J gene is TRBJ2-2, the V gene TRBV6-1; D remains ambiguous. The V end lost 3 bases, the J end lost 3 bases, and 5 bases lay between the germline ends. Germline CDR1 and CDR2: MNHNS and SASEGT. This CDR3 comprises 13 residues.